This paragraph reports one T cell receptor (beta chain). Sequenced by immunoSEQ multiplex PCR; TCRdb stores in-frame clones only, minus some. The table records about 56,000 clones, 85% to 95% of them present only once. This sample is drawn from a study of technical replicates of blood from a few donors. CDR1 is SGDLS and CDR2 is YYNGEE in the germline V gene. This CDR3 comprises 17 residues. V gave up 2 bases and J gave up 3 bases; unmatched junction bases: 7. The chain carries TRBV9 and TRBJ2-3, with TRBD2 matching 12 bases. This sequence originates from a human donor in good health. Some clones in this sample may be carry-over from other donors' samples. Material for sequencing was PBMCs. The CDR3 nucleotides are TGTGCCAGCAGCGTTACCCTAGCGGGGGGGAGGACAGATACGCAGTATTTT. This encodes CASSVTLAGGRTDTQYF.